The next 22 T cell receptor beta chains were all read from a single sample in a study of T cell responses to AZD1222 COVID-19 vaccine. Assay: immunoSEQ multiplex PCR; the TCRdb copy retains only in-frame clones and omits some. This sample carries fewer than 200,000 clones, about 89% of them seen once, and the ten largest clones take 1.9%. The source material was peripheral blood, sampled on day 0 of AZD1222 vaccination. The receptors here all came from an adult in good health.

V is TRBV7-3 and J is TRBJ1-1; D is uncertain. The length of the CDR3 is 15 residues. CDR1 and CDR2 (germline): SGHTA, FQGTGA. Trimming left V 5 bases short and J 5 bases short, with 18 bases between. CDR3 nucleotides: TGTGCCAGCAGCCCTGATAGGGTAAGGCCGACTGAAGCTTTCTTT. Its translation: CASSPDRVRPTEAFF.

This chain uses TRBV19 with TRBJ2-2; D is ambiguous. CDR1 and CDR2 (germline): LNHDA, SQIVND (reference sequence). V was shortened by 5 bases and J by 1 base, with 11 bases between the two germline ends. The length of the CDR3 is 15 residues. CDR3 sequence (DNA): TGTGCCAGTAGTCCTCCGGGCCTGAACACCGGGGAGCTGTTTTTT. This codes for CASSPPGLNTGELFF.

The V gene is TRBV7-9, the J gene TRBJ2-3; no clear D. Germline V gene sequence: CDR1 SEHNR, CDR2 FQNEAQ (reference sequence). The CDR3 sequence is 12 residues long. V was trimmed by 3 bases and J by 4 bases, leaving 5 bases between them. CDR3 DNA sequence: TGTGCCAGCAGCTTTCGACCAGATACGCAGTATTTT. This sequence encodes CASSFRPDTQYF.

V is TRBV6-6 and J is TRBJ2-7; either TRBD1 or TRBD2 may fit D (7 bases each). The CDR3 loop spans 15 amino acids. Germline V CDR1 and CDR2: MNHNY, SVGAGI (reference sequence). V dropped 2 bases and J dropped 3 bases, with 14 bases sitting between them. For the CDR3, the DNA is TGTGCCAGCAGTTACATGGCAGGGGGGGACTACGAGCAGTACTTC. This translates into CASSYMAGGDYEQYF.

The rearrangement joins TRBV20-1 to TRBJ2-7; D might be TRBD1 (6 bases). Germline assignment: CDR1 DFQATT and CDR2 SNEGSKA (reference sequence). CDR3 length: 13 residues. V was clipped by 3 bases and J by 6 bases, with 15 bases between them. The CDR3 here is CSASSGQGGEQYF. CDR3 DNA: TGCAGTGCTAGTTCGGGCCAAGGGGGCGAGCAGTACTTC.

This chain connects TRBV28 to TRBJ1-6; D gene uncertain. The CDR3 consists of 18 residues. Trimming shortened V by 5 bases and J by 0 bases, and 17 bases separated the two germline ends. Looked up from germline, CDR1 is MDHEN and CDR2 is SYDVKM. The CDR3 coding sequence is TGTGCCAGCAGTATCTCCACGGCTCTTAGCTCCTATAATTCACCCCTCCACTTT. As protein: CASSISTALSSYNSPLHF.

This chain uses TRBV19 with TRBJ1-5; 7 bases fit TRBD1. The V and J ends lost 1 base and 3 bases, in that order; junction bases with no gene match: 3. Per the germline V gene, CDR1 is LNHDA and CDR2 is SQIVND (reference sequence). The CDR3 extends over 15 amino acids. The CDR3 loop is CASSIAGGDNQPQHF. CDR3 bases: TGTGCCAGTAGTATAGCAGGGGGTGACAATCAGCCCCAGCATTTT.

V usage is TRBV9 and J usage is TRBJ2-3; D could derive from TRBD1 or TRBD2 (5 bases each). Germline CDR1 SGDLS, CDR2 YYNGEE. Trimming removed 0 bases from V and 2 bases from J, with 10 bases in between. There are 15 residues in the CDR3. CDR3 DNA sequence: TGTGCCAGCAGCGTAGCCCCGGGGCCCACAGATACGCAGTATTTT. Protein sequence: CASSVAPGPTDTQYF.

This sequence joins TRBV7-2 and TRBJ1-1, with 9 positions matching TRBD1. CDR1 is SGHTA, CDR2 FQGNSA, per germline. V shed 5 bases and J 8 bases; nucleotides not matched to a gene: 9. CDR3 length: 14 amino acids. The CDR3 DNA reads TGTGCCAGCAGCCCATTCCCCGGGACAGGGGAAGCTTTCTTT. Its protein product is CASSPFPGTGEAFF.

This sequence joins TRBV20-1 and TRBJ2-7; D is ambiguous. V was shortened by 7 bases and J by 1 base, with 8 bases between the two germline ends. The CDR3 is made up of 11 amino acids. Germline-derived CDR1 and CDR2 are DFQATT and SNEGSKA (reference sequence). CDR3 sequence (DNA): TGCAGTGTAAAGAGGTCCTACGAGCAGTACTTC. It is translated as CSVKRSYEQYF.

The rearrangement uses TRBV10-3 and TRBJ1-2; D ambiguous. Germline V gene data show CDR1 as ENHRY and CDR2 as SYGVKD. The CDR3 covers 11 residues. V lost 9 bases and J lost 2, with 7 bases in between. The CDR3, as DNA: TGTGCCATACACTGGAACTATGGCTACACCTTC. Its protein product is CAIHWNYGYTF.

Here the CDR3 reads CASMETNQPQHF. The CDR3 DNA follows: TGTGCCAGCATGGAGACCAATCAGCCCCAGCATTTT. The chain links TRBV28 to TRBJ1-5; D not resolved. The CDR3 length is 12 residues. Trimming stripped 7 bases from V and 3 bases from J, with 7 bases between. Germline CDR1 and CDR2: MDHEN and SYDVKM.

This clone has a single count. V and J are TRBV10-3 and TRBJ2-3; D remains unclear. Trimming cost V 6 bases and J 2 bases, with 9 bases left between them. Germline V gene data show CDR1 as ENHRY and CDR2 as SYGVKD. This CDR3 has 13 residues. CDR3 protein: CAISLASTDTQYF. The CDR3 nucleotides are TGTGCCATCAGCCTCGCTTCCACAGATACGCAGTATTTT.

This clone was detected only once. The chain uses TRBV28 and TRBJ1-4; TRBD1 might be the D (6 bases). Trimming took 6 bases from V and 3 from J, leaving 14 bases between them. Germline V gene lookup returns CDR1 MDHEN and CDR2 SYDVKM. CDR3 length equals 15 residues. CDR3 in amino acids: CASSGRGTPNEKLFF. CDR3 DNA sequence: TGTGCCAGCAGCGGCCGGGGGACACCTAATGAAAAACTGTTTTTT.

The chain is built from TRBV2 and TRBJ1-1, with 7 bases lining up with TRBD1. With 8 bases clipped from V and 1 base from J, the junction kept 10 bases outside the gene matches. The germline V gene has CDR1 SNHLY and CDR2 FYNNEI. The CDR3 extends over 15 amino acids. CDR3 sequence reads: CASQGDSYSNTEAFF. CDR3 in DNA: TGTGCCAGCCAGGGGGACAGCTATTCGAACACTGAAGCTTTCTTT.

The chain couples TRBV19 to TRBJ2-4, with D possibly being TRBD1 (5 bases). The germline V gene has CDR1 LNHDA and CDR2 SQIVND (reference sequence). The CDR3 has 12 residues. V was clipped by 2 bases and J by 7 bases, with 6 bases between them. CDR3 bases: TGTGCCAGTAGTATAAAGGGGAACATTCAGTACTTC. Translating it yields CASSIKGNIQYF.

The count of this clone is one. The chain couples TRBV19 to TRBJ1-1, with D possibly TRBD1 on 5 matching bases. The CDR3 consists of 13 residues. CDR1 and CDR2 (germline): LNHDA, SQIVND (reference sequence). V lost 5 bases and J lost 4, with 11 bases in between. CDR3 in DNA: TGTGCCAGTAGTCAAGTAGGGGTCACTGAAGCTTTCTTT. Translated, it gives CASSQVGVTEAFF.

This rearrangement joins TRBV7-6 to TRBJ2-7; 10 nucleotides line up with TRBD2. Germline CDR1 is SGHVS and CDR2 is FNYEAQ. V shed 0 bases and J 3 bases; nucleotides not matched to a gene: 8. The CDR3 consists of 17 residues. The CDR3 DNA reads as TGTGCCAGCAGCTTAGCCTCTAGCGGGGGAGCTTACTACGAGCAGTACTTC. Translated, it gives CASSLASSGGAYYEQYF. The full variable domain, in which reference TRBV7-6 and TRBJ2-7 provide the parts outside the CDR3, is GAGVSQSPRYKVTKRGQDVALRCDPISGHVSLYWYRQALGQGPEFLTYFNYEAQQDKSGLPNDRFSAERPEGSISTLTIQRTEQRDSAMYRCASSLASSGGAYYEQYFGPGTRLTVT.

This clone occurred a few times. The sample carries other DNA sequences with the same CDR3. The chain links TRBV28 to TRBJ2-7; D may be TRBD1 (5 bases). Trimming removed 3 bases from V and 6 bases from J, with 6 bases in between. CDR1 MDHEN and CDR2 SYDVKM come from the germline V gene. The CDR3 contains 11 residues. CDR3 amino acids: CASSFRGEQYF. Here the CDR3 DNA reads TGTGCCAGCAGTTTTAGGGGCGAGCAGTACTTC.

The rearrangement links TRBV28 to TRBJ1-3; D gene ambiguous. Germline values: CDR1 MDHEN, CDR2 SYDVKM. The CDR3 length is 12 residues. The V gene lost 7 bases and the J gene lost 4 bases, with 8 bases spanning the gap. The CDR3 nucleotides are TGTGCCAGCATGCGAGCCGGAAACACCATATATTTT. The encoded protein is CASMRAGNTIYF. Using reference TRBV28 and TRBJ1-3 for the parts outside the CDR3, the full variable domain is DVKVTQSSRYLVKRTGEKVFLECVQDMDHENMFWYRQDPGLGLRLIYFSYDVKMKEKGDIPEGYSVSREKKERFSLILESASTNQTSMYLCASMRAGNTIYFGEGSWLTVV.

The rearrangement joins TRBV4-1 to TRBJ2-1; 7 bases agree with TRBD2. Looked up from germline, CDR1 is MGHRA and CDR2 is YSYEKL. The CDR3 length is 17 residues. Trimming at V came to 3 bases and at J to 2 bases, leaving 10 bases not matched to a gene. CDR3 in amino acids: CASSQDYRDYPYNEQFF. The CDR3 nucleotides are TGCGCCAGCAGCCAGGACTACCGGGACTATCCCTACAATGAGCAGTTCTTC.

This chain uses TRBV21-1 with TRBJ1-1; the table's D call, TRBD1, was not checked against the DNA. TRBV21-1 is a recognized pseudogene. The CDR3 contains 19 residues. The CDR3 sequence is CASSPLLDLQGWRNTEAFF. The DNA for the CDR3 is TGTGCCAGCAGCCCACTGTTGGACTTACAGGGTTGGAGAAACACTGAAGCTTTCTTT.